The 26 T cell receptor beta chains listed next were all sequenced from one sample in a study of CD8 T cells in ankylosing spondylitis. MiXCR was run by TCRdb on the 5' RACE reads, yielding one entry per CDR3 protein. The table includes 200,000 to 300,000 distinct CDR3 sequences, more than 20% detected once. The sample taken for sequencing was blood, either unsorted or a sorted T cell fraction (not recorded which). These receptors originate from a male donor with ankylosing spondylitis or in good health (not recorded which).

In this sample, this clonotype turned up many times. The V and J genes are TRBV10-3 and TRBJ2-7; 7 nucleotides line up with TRBD1. Looked up from germline, CDR1 is ENHRY and CDR2 is SYGVKD. CDR3 length: 14 amino acids. The ends lost 6 bases at V and 2 bases at J; junction bases unmatched: 7. The DNA for the CDR3 is TGTGCCATCAGGGAACCGGGACAGACCTACGAGCAGTACTTC. Its protein product is CAIREPGQTYEQYF.

This clonotype was counted a few times. The chain is built from TRBV20-1 and TRBJ2-3; D is unresolved. Trimming removed 6 bases at V and 8 bases at J, with 9 bases between. This CDR3 spans 10 amino acids. Looked up from germline, CDR1 is DFQATT and CDR2 is SNEGSKA (reference sequence). CDR3 region: CSAAEVTQYF. The CDR3 nucleotides are TGCAGTGCCGCTGAGGTTACGCAGTATTTT.

The chain is built from TRBV2 and TRBJ2-5; TRBD1 agrees at 9 bases. Germline assignment: CDR1 SNHLY and CDR2 FYNNEI. This CDR3 is 15 amino acids long. V gave up 6 bases and J gave up 5 bases; unmatched junction bases: 10. In DNA, the CDR3 is TGTGCCAGCAGATCTAACCGGGACAGGGCGGAGACCCAGTACTTC. It translates to CASRSNRDRAETQYF.

This clonotype was seen repeatedly, ten times or more. The chain has TRBV12-3 or TRBV12-4 and TRBJ1-3, with D uncertain. The ends were cut back, 1 base at V and 1 base at J, with 5 bases in the middle. The CDR3 runs to 14 residues. CDR3 DNA sequence: TGTGCCAGCAGTTTAGTGACTTCTGGAAACACCATATATTTT. Its protein product is CASSLVTSGNTIYF.

This rearrangement joins TRBV6-4 to TRBJ2-2; TRBD1 might be the D (5 bases). Trimming shortened V by 5 bases and J by 4 bases, and 8 bases separated the two germline ends. CDR1 and CDR2 from the germline V gene are MRHNA and SNTAGT. CDR3 size: 13 residues. CDR3: CASSRQSTGELFF. DNA for the CDR3: TGTGCCAGCAGTAGACAGAGCACCGGGGAGCTGTTTTTT.

This clonotype came up many times. The J gene is TRBJ2-7, the V gene TRBV20-1; 7 bases agree with TRBD1. CDR3 length: 12 residues. Germline-derived CDR1 and CDR2 are DFQATT and SNEGSKA (reference sequence). Trimming took 3 bases from V and 5 from J; bases not matched to a gene: 4. The CDR3 protein is CSASQTGNEQYF. The DNA of the CDR3 is TGCAGTGCTAGCCAGACAGGGAACGAGCAGTACTTC.

This clonotype was detected once. The genes are TRBV20-1 and TRBJ2-7; no clear D. Germline V lookup: CDR1 DFQATT, CDR2 SNEGSKA (reference sequence). Deletions cut 1 base from V and 2 bases from J, with 12 bases between. This CDR3 has 14 amino acids. CDR3 coding DNA: TGCAGTGCTAGAGCTATACGTGGGGCCTACGAGCAGTACTTC. Protein product: CSARAIRGAYEQYF.

This clonotype was recorded at least ten times. This chain links TRBV20-1 with TRBJ2-1; 8 bases agree with TRBD2. Germline V CDR1 and CDR2: DFQATT, SNEGSKA (reference sequence). The CDR3 is 14 residues long. V was clipped by 6 bases and J by 5 bases; unmatched bases: 9. CDR3 nucleotide sequence: TGCAGTGCCTTTAGCGGGGTAAGCGACAATGAGCAGTTCTTC. Translated: CSAFSGVSDNEQFF.

This clonotype was observed a few times. The chain uses TRBV2 and TRBJ1-5; a possible D gene is TRBD1 (6 bases). Per germline, CDR1 SNHLY and CDR2 FYNNEI. V gave up 7 bases and J gave up 0 bases, with 10 bases separating them. CDR3 length equals 14 residues. In nucleotides, the CDR3 is TGTGCCAGCAAGAGGACAGATAGCAATCAGCCCCAGCATTTT. Protein: CASKRTDSNQPQHF.

This clonotype was observed a handful of times. The CDR3 DNA sequence: TGTGCCAGCCATACTAGCGGGGGGGCCTATGGGGCCAACGTCCTGACTTTC. The encoded protein is CASHTSGGAYGANVLTF. V is TRBV5-4 and J is TRBJ2-6; 13 bases agree with TRBD2. Germline V CDR1 and CDR2: SGHNT, YYREEE (reference sequence). J gave up 3 bases and V 7 bases, and 7 bases lay outside the gene matches. This CDR3 comprises 17 residues.

The rearrangement links TRBV10-3 to TRBJ2-2, with D tentatively TRBD2 (5 bases). Germline lookup yields CDR1 ENHRY and CDR2 SYGVKD. This CDR3 is built from 13 residues. Trimming cost V 0 bases and J 9 bases, with 8 bases left between them. The CDR3 loop reads CAISESRERELFF. For the CDR3, the DNA is TGTGCCATCAGTGAGTCAAGGGAGCGGGAGCTGTTTTTT.

In its sample, this clonotype was seen many times. The chain links TRBV28 to TRBJ1-4; D might be TRBD1 (5 bases). Germline V gene data show CDR1 as MDHEN and CDR2 as SYDVKM. V gave up 8 bases and J gave up 4 bases, with 14 bases separating them. The CDR3 sequence is 14 residues long. CDR3 sequence reads: CASGEGQHNEKLFF. The CDR3, as DNA: TGTGCCAGCGGGGAGGGGCAGCATAATGAAAAACTGTTTTTT. The variable domain in full, completed from reference TRBV28 and TRBJ1-4, reads DVKVTQSSRYLVKRTGEKVFLECVQDMDHENMFWYRQDPGLGLRLIYFSYDVKMKEKGDIPEGYSVSREKKERFSLILESASTNQTSMYLCASGEGQHNEKLFFGSGTQLSVL.

The chain couples TRBV2 to TRBJ2-5; D is ambiguous. Trimming removed 9 bases at V and 5 bases at J, with 10 bases between. The CDR3 has 11 amino acids. Per the germline V gene, CDR1 is SNHLY and CDR2 is FYNNEI. CDR3 bases: TGTGCCAGTGGAGCCGCGGAGACCCAGTACTTC. This codes for CASGAAETQYF.

This clonotype was seen ten or more times. The chain uses TRBV7-9 and TRBJ2-2; D ambiguous. The CDR3 runs to 15 residues. V dropped 1 base and J dropped 0 bases, with 6 bases sitting between them. Germline assignment: CDR1 SEHNR and CDR2 FQNEAQ (reference sequence). The CDR3 coding sequence is TGTGCCAGCAGCTTAGGCAGAACGAACACCGGGGAGCTGTTTTTT. This sequence encodes CASSLGRTNTGELFF.

The table lists this clonotype with many counts. This chain's CDR3 is CSAGRASERETQYF. The CDR3 region has the DNA TGCAGTGCTGGCCGGGCTAGCGAACGAGAGACCCAGTACTTC. The chain couples TRBV20-1 to TRBJ2-5; tentatively, D is TRBD2 (6 bases). Trimming cost V 5 bases and J 4 bases, with 17 bases left between them. The CDR3 totals 14 residues. Germline CDR1 DFQATT, CDR2 SNEGSKA (reference sequence).

The chain employs TRBV5-1 and TRBJ2-7, with a possible D match to TRBD1 (6 bases). The ends were cut back, 0 bases at V and 1 base at J, with 8 bases in the middle. The CDR3 spans 14 residues. Germline V gives CDR1 SGHRS, CDR2 YFSETQ. CDR3 sequence: CASSLGDKSYEQYF. CDR3 nucleotide sequence: TGCGCCAGCAGCTTGGGGGACAAATCCTACGAGCAGTACTTC.

V gene TRBV7-9 combines with J gene TRBJ2-7; D might be TRBD2 (7 bases). Per germline, CDR1 SEHNR and CDR2 FQNEAQ (reference sequence). The CDR3 runs 13 residues. V was shortened by 3 bases and J by 5 bases, with 11 bases between the two germline ends. This chain's CDR3 is CASSLGGGDEQYF. For the CDR3, the DNA is TGTGCCAGCAGCTTGGGGGGGGGCGACGAGCAGTACTTC.

This clonotype was counted only a few times. The rearrangement joins TRBV6-5 to TRBJ2-1, with no clear D. The germline V gene encodes CDR1 MNHEY and CDR2 SVGAGI. V gave up 2 bases and J gave up 7 bases, with 18 bases separating them. This CDR3 contains 16 residues. This chain's CDR3 is CASSYIGLESKNEQFF. CDR3 nucleotides: TGTGCCAGCAGTTACATAGGGCTAGAAAGCAAAAATGAGCAGTTCTTC.

The chain recombines TRBV20-1 with TRBJ2-3, with D perhaps TRBD1 (6 bases). The V gene lost 5 bases and the J gene lost 0 bases, with 12 bases spanning the gap. CDR3 size: 14 residues. Looked up from germline, CDR1 is DFQATT and CDR2 is SNEGSKA (reference sequence). Here the CDR3 DNA reads TGCAGTGCTGCAGGGGACCCTAGCACAGATACGCAGTATTTT. It translates to CSAAGDPSTDTQYF.

The V gene is TRBV28, the J gene TRBJ2-7; no clear D gene. CDR1 is MDHEN and CDR2 is SYDVKM in the germline V gene. This CDR3 spans 14 amino acids. The germline V and J ends were trimmed by 1 base and 9 bases, with 16 bases remaining between them. DNA of the CDR3: TGTGCCAGCAGTTTATCGGGTCATTCTCTTGGGCAGTACTTC. Translated, it gives CASSLSGHSLGQYF.

This clonotype was seen many times. The chain joins TRBV10-3 to TRBJ2-6, with no clear D. Germline CDR1 reads ENHRY; CDR2 reads SYGVKD. With 6 bases removed from V and 1 base from J, the gap between germline ends came to 4 bases. The CDR3 is 13 residues long. The CDR3 here is CAIRGSGANVLTF. In DNA form, the CDR3 reads TGTGCCATCAGGGGTTCTGGGGCCAACGTCCTGACTTTC.

The chain has TRBV20-1 and TRBJ1-4; 8 nucleotides match TRBD1. Trimming took 3 bases from V and 7 from J; bases not matched to a gene: 7. The CDR3 runs to 14 residues. Per the germline V gene, CDR1 is DFQATT and CDR2 is SNEGSKA (reference sequence). The CDR3 here is CSARADRGFEKLFF. Here the CDR3 DNA reads TGCAGTGCTAGGGCTGACAGGGGATTTGAAAAACTGTTTTTT.

This clonotype showed up many times. The CDR3 here is CASSLDQSGYETGELFF. CDR3 bases: TGTGCCAGCAGCTTGGATCAGTCCGGGTACGAGACCGGGGAGCTGTTTTTT. V usage is TRBV5-5 and J usage is TRBJ2-2; D ambiguous. Trimming took off 0 bases at V and 5 bases at J, with 17 bases between the two ends. Germline V gene lookup returns CDR1 SGHKS and CDR2 YYEKEE (reference sequence). The CDR3 sequence is 17 residues long.

The chain employs TRBV20-1 and TRBJ1-6; possibly TRBD1 for D (5 bases). The CDR3 is 13 residues long. V was trimmed by 5 bases and J by 10 bases, leaving 15 bases between them. The V gene's germline CDR1 is DFQATT and CDR2 SNEGSKA (reference sequence). CDR3: CSASSGLSSPLHF. CDR3 coding DNA: TGCAGTGCTTCCTCAGGGCTGTCATCACCCCTCCACTTT.

The chain couples TRBV4-2 to TRBJ2-5; tentative D call: TRBD1 (6 bases). Germline lookup yields CDR1 LGHNA and CDR2 YNFKEQ. Trimming stripped 0 bases from V and 5 bases from J, with 16 bases between. The CDR3 length is 16 residues. The CDR3 DNA reads as TGTGCCAGCAGCCAAGAAAGAAGCAGGGGCTTTGAGACCCAGTACTTC. It encodes CASSQERSRGFETQYF.

The chain uses TRBV20-1 and TRBJ1-2, with 8 positions matching TRBD1. The CDR3 covers 14 residues. V shed 0 bases and J 4 bases; nucleotides not matched to a gene: 4. Per germline, CDR1 DFQATT and CDR2 SNEGSKA (reference sequence). The CDR3 nucleotides are TGCAGTGCTAGAGATTGGGACAGGTCCTATGGCTACACCTTC. This encodes CSARDWDRSYGYTF.